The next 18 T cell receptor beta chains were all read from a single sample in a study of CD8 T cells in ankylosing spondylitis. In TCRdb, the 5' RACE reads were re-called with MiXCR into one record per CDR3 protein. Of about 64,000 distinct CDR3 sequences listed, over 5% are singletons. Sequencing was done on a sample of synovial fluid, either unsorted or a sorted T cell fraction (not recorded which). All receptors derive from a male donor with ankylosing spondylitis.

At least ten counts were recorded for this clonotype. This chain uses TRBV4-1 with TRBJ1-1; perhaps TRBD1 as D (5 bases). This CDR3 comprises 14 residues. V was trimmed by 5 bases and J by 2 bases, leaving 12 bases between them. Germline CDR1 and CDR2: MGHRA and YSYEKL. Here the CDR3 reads CASSAGTGNTEAFF. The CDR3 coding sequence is TGCGCCAGCAGCGCCGGGACGGGAAACACTGAAGCTTTCTTT.

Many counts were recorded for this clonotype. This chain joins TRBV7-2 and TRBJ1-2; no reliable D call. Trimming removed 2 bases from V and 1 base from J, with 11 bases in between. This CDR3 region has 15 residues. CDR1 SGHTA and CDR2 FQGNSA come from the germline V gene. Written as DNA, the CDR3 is TGTGCCAGCAGCTTACCGCGGAATTTTAACTATGGCTACACCTTC. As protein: CASSLPRNFNYGYTF.

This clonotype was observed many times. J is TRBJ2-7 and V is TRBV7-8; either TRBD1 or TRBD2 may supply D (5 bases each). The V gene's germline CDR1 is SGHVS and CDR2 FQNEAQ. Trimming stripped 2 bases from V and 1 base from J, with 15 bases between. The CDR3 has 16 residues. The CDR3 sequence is CASSLRPAGASYEQYF. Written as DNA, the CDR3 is TGTGCCAGCAGCTTACGCCCGGCCGGGGCTTCCTACGAGCAGTACTTC.

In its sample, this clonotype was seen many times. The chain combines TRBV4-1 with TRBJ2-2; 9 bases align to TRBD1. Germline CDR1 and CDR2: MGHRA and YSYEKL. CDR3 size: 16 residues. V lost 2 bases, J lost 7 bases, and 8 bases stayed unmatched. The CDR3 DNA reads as TGCGCCAGCAGCCAATCGACAGGGGGTGGTGGCGGGGAGCTGTTTTTT. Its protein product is CASSQSTGGGGGELFF.

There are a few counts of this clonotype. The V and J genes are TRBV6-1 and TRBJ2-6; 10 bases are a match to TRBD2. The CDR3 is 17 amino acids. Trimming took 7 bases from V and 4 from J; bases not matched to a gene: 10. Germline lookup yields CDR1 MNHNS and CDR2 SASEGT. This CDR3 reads CASIRSGLATGANVLTF. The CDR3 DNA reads TGTGCCAGCATCCGCTCGGGACTAGCGACGGGGGCCAACGTCCTGACTTTC.

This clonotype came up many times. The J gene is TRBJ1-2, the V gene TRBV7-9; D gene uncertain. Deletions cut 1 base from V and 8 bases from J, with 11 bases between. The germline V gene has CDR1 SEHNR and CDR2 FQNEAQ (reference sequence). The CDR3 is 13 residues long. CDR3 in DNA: TGTGCCAGCAGCTTAGTTGGCGTCGGGGGCTACACCTTC. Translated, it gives CASSLVGVGGYTF.

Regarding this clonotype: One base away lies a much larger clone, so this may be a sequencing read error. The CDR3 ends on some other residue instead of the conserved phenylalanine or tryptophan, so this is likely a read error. Here the CDR3 DNA reads TGTGCCAGCAGTCTGGCCTGGGGGGACGGGGCCAACGTCCTGACTTTG. This gives the protein CASSLAWGDGANVLTL. J is TRBJ2-6 and V is TRBV6-1; possibly TRBD2 for D (6 bases). Germline V gives CDR1 MNHNS, CDR2 SASEGT. The V end was cut by 5 bases, the J end by 4 bases, with 15 bases between. This CDR3 spans 16 amino acids.

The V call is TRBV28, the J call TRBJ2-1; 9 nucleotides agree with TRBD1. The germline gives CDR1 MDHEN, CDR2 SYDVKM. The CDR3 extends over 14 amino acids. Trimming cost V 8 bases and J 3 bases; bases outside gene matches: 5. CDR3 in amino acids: CASYRQGVYNEQFF. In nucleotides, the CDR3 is TGTGCCAGCTACCGACAGGGGGTCTACAATGAGCAGTTCTTC.

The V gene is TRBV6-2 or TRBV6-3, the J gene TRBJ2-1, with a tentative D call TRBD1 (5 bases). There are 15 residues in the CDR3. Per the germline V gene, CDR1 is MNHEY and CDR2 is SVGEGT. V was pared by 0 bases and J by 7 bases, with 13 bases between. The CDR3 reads CASSYSGRGGNEQFF. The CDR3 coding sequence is TGTGCCAGCAGTTACTCGGGAAGGGGTGGGAATGAGCAGTTCTTC.

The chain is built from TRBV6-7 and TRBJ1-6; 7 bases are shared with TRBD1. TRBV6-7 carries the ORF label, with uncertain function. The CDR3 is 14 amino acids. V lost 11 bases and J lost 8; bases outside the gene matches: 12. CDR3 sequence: CAVDRASVDSPLHF. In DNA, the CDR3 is TGTGCCGTTGACAGGGCCTCCGTGGATTCACCCCTCCACTTT.

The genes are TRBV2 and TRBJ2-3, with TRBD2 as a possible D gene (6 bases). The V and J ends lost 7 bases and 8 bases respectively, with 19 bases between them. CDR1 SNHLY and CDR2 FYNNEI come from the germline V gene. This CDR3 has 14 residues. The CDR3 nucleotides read TGTGCCAGCACCACATCGGGAGAGTTTGTTACGCAGTATTTT. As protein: CASTTSGEFVTQYF.

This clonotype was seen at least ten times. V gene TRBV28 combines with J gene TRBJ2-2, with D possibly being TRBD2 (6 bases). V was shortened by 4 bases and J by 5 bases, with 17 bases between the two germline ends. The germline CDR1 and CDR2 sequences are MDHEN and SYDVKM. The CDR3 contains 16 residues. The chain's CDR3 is CASSSEGRGRTGELFF. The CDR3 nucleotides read TGTGCCAGCAGTTCCGAGGGACGGGGGAGGACCGGGGAGCTGTTTTTT.

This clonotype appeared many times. The CDR3 DNA reads TGTGCCAGCAGTCTTAGACAGGGGCTATCCTACGAGCAGTACTTC. It yields the protein CASSLRQGLSYEQYF. The rearrangement uses TRBV12-3 or TRBV12-4 and TRBJ2-7; TRBD1 matches at 8 bases. The CDR3 is 15 residues long. Trimming removed 5 bases from V and 1 base from J; junction bases left unmatched: 7.

For the CDR3, the DNA is TGTGCCATCAGTGCTGGACTAGCGGGAACAGATACGCAGTATTTT. Its translation is CAISAGLAGTDTQYF. This chain uses TRBV10-3 with TRBJ2-3; 12 bases map to TRBD2. The ends lost 4 bases at V and 3 bases at J; junction bases unmatched: 2. This CDR3 spans 15 amino acids. Germline CDR1 ENHRY, CDR2 SYGVKD.

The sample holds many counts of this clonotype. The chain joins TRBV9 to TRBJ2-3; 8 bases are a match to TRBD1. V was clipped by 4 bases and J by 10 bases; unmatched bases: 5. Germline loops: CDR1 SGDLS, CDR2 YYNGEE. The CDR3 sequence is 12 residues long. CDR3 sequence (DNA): TGTGCCAGCAGCCTCGGACAGGGCTCGCAGTATTTT. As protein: CASSLGQGSQYF.

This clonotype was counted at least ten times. The CDR3 nucleotides are TGTGCCAGCAGTCGTGGACGTGAAGCTTTCTTT. This gives the protein CASSRGREAFF. V usage is TRBV3-1 and J usage is TRBJ1-1; no definite D call. V lost 6 bases and J lost 7, with 9 bases in between. CDR1 is LGHDT, CDR2 YNNKEL, per germline (reference sequence). This CDR3 is built from 11 residues.

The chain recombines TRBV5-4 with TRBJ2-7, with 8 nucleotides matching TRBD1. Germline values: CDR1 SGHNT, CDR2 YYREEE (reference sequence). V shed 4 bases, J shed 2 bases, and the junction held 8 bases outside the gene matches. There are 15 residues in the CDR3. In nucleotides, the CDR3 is TGTGCCAGCAGCGACCGGACAGGGAAACCCTACGAGCAGTACTTC. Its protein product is CASSDRTGKPYEQYF.

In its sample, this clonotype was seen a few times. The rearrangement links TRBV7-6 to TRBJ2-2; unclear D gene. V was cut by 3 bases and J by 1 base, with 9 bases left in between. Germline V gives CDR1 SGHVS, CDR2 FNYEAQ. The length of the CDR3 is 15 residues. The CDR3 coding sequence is TGTGCCAGCAGCTTGAATTCAATGAACACCGGGGAGCTGTTTTTT. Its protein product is CASSLNSMNTGELFF.